The 3 T cell receptor beta chains below all came from one sample that was sequenced in a study of radiotherapy plus CTLA-4 blockade in lung cancer (dated by TCRdb to the late 2010s). The library was produced with the immunoSEQ multiplex PCR assay. TCRdb mirrors the immuneACCESS table, restricted to in-frame sequences. Some clones are absent from its copies; in checked studies, under half trace to an unresolved V gene, and the reason for the others is unknown. The sample table lists approximately 44,000 clones, more than 70% of them with a count of one. Under 9.5% of the sample comes from the top ten. The material sequenced was peripheral blood, taken from a patient treated with radiotherapy plus ipilimumab. Receptors were obtained from a human donor with non-small cell lung cancer who had stable disease on radiotherapy plus ipilimumab.

This clone was observed a handful of times. The chain links TRBV4-3 to TRBJ2-5; unclear D gene. The CDR3 extends over 13 amino acids. V gave up 4 bases and J gave up 3 bases, with 9 bases separating them. Germline CDR1 reads LGHNA; CDR2 reads YSLEER. Here the CDR3 DNA reads TGCGCCAGCAGCCTTAGAAATAAAGAGACCCAGTACTTC. As protein: CASSLRNKETQYF.

This rearrangement joins TRBV7-9 to TRBJ1-2; D unclear. V was shortened by 0 bases and J by 4 bases, with 6 bases between the two germline ends. The length of the CDR3 is 13 residues. The germline V gene has CDR1 SEHNR and CDR2 FQNEAQ (reference sequence). The CDR3 loop reads CASSLAGAYGYTF. CDR3 in DNA: TGTGCCAGCAGCTTAGCAGGCGCCTATGGCTACACCTTC.

CDR3 in amino acids: CASSPLGPPTTDTQYF. As DNA, the CDR3 is TGTGCCAGCTCACCCCTAGGGCCCCCAACCACAGATACGCAGTATTTT. The chain employs TRBV18 and TRBJ2-3; D not certain. Trimming cost V 3 bases and J 2 bases, with 15 bases left between them. Germline V CDR1 and CDR2: KGHSH, LQKENI. The CDR3 sequence is 16 residues long.